Shown below are 5 T cell receptor beta chains from a single sample sequenced in a study of T cell responses to AZD1222 COVID-19 vaccine. The repertoire was sequenced with immunoSEQ multiplex PCR; TCRdb's copy has only in-frame clones and lacks some. Here the sample spans 150,000 or so clones, about 90% being singletons. The source was peripheral blood, collected on day 0 of AZD1222 vaccination. All receptors come from an adult in good health.

The V call is TRBV7-3, the J call TRBJ1-1, with D possibly being TRBD1 (6 bases). V lost 5 bases to trimming and J lost 6 bases, with 10 bases between them. The germline gives CDR1 SGHTA, CDR2 FQGTGA. This CDR3 has 12 residues. DNA for the CDR3: TGTGCCAGCAGCCAAGGGGGGTCTGAAGCTTTCTTT. Translating it yields CASSQGGSEAFF.

The CDR3 is CASSFRLAGAGELFF. In nucleotides, the CDR3 is TGTGCCAGCAGCTTCAGACTAGCGGGAGCCGGGGAGCTGTTTTTT. V gene TRBV27 combines with J gene TRBJ2-2, with TRBD2 matching 12 bases. Germline CDR1 reads MNHEY; CDR2 reads SMNVEV (reference sequence). V lost 6 bases to trimming and J lost 6 bases; unmatched junction nucleotides: 5. This CDR3 region has 15 residues.

V and J are TRBV5-1 and TRBJ1-2; TRBD1 might be the D (6 bases). This CDR3 is built from 13 residues. Germline V gene sequence: CDR1 SGHRS, CDR2 YFSETQ. V gave up 7 bases and J gave up 2 bases, with 12 bases separating them. The CDR3 nucleotides read TGCGCCAGCTCCCCAGGGGACAACTATGGCTACACCTTC. It translates to CASSPGDNYGYTF.

In this sample, this clone turned up once. The rearrangement links TRBV18 to TRBJ2-1; TRBD2 agrees at 8 bases. The CDR3 runs 16 residues. Trimming cost V 3 bases and J 2 bases; bases outside gene matches: 6. CDR1 is KGHSH, CDR2 LQKENI, per germline. CDR3 sequence (DNA): TGTGCCAGCTCACCCGGGGGGGTGAGGACCTACAATGAGCAGTTCTTC. Protein product: CASSPGGVRTYNEQFF.

The chain combines TRBV28 with TRBJ1-5; the D gene is possibly TRBD1 (5 bases). CDR1 and CDR2 from the germline V gene are MDHEN and SYDVKM. Trimming took 7 bases from V and 13 from J, leaving 23 bases between them. There are 14 residues in the CDR3. The CDR3, as DNA: TGTGCCAGCAACATACAATTGGGGACCGGGGGTCAGCATTTT. Translated, it gives CASNIQLGTGGQHF.